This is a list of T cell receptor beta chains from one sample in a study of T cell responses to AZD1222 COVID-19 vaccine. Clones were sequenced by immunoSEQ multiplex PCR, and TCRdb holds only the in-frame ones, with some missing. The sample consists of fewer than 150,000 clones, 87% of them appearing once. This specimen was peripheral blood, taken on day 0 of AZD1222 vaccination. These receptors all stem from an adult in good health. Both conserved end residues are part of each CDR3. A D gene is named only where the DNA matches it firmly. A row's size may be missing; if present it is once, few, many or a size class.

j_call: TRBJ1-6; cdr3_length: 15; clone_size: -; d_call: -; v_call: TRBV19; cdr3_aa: CASSIFQAELSPLHF
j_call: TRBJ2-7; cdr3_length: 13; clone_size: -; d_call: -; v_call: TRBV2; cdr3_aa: CASGYRVPYEQYF
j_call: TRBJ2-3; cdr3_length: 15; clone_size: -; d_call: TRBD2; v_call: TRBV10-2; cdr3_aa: CASSDRTRRGDTQYF
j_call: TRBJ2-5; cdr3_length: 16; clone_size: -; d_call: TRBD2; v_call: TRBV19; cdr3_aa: CASSISLAGGQETQYF
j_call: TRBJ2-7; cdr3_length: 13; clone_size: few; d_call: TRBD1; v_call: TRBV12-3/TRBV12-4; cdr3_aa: CASSPTGTGEQYF
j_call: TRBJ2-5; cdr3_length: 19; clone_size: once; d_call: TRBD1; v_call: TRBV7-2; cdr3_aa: CASSSTRQGSNWRPETQYF
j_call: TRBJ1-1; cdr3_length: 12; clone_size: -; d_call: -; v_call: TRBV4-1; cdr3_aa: CASSQDRVMAFF
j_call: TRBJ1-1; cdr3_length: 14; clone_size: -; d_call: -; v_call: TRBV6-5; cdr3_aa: CASSYRGRDTEAFF
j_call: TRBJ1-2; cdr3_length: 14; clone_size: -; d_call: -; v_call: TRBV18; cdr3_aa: CASSPREFNYGYTF
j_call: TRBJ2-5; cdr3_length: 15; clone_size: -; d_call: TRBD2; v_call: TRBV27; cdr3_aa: CASSPPGGGLETQYF
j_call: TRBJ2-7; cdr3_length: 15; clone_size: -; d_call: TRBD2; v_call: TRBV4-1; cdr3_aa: CASSHEAGGDYEQYF